Shown below are 14 T cell receptor beta chains from a single sample sequenced in a study of beta chain features in type 1 diabetes. Their cognate antigens are unknown. cDNA synthesis used the whole RNA isolate, giving expressed TCRB sequences. Sequenced by immunoSEQ multiplex PCR; TCRdb stores in-frame clones only, minus some. Among 300,000 to 350,000 clones listed, 13% were seen once. General study findings and limits: When Type 1 diabetes patients were examined, their TCRB CDR3s proved moderately but significantly shorter in all four CD4+ subsets.

Sequencing was done on a sample of naive CD4+ T cells from blood. Receptors originate from a woman aged 18-29 years with type 1 diabetes.

J is TRBJ1-2 and V is TRBV28, with 10 bases matching TRBD1. The V segment lost 5 bases and the J segment 7 bases; nucleotides outside the gene matches: 7. The CDR3 length is 14 residues. Germline-derived CDR1 and CDR2 are MDHEN and SYDVKM. In nucleotides, the CDR3 is TGTGCCAGCAGTCGGACAGGGGGGTCTAGTGGCTACACCTTC. This gives the protein CASSRTGGSSGYTF.

The genes are TRBV9 and TRBJ2-2; a possible D gene is TRBD1 (5 bases). Trimming took off 0 bases at V and 7 bases at J, with 13 bases between the two ends. This CDR3 has 15 amino acids. Per germline, CDR1 SGDLS and CDR2 YYNGEE. The CDR3 DNA follows: TGTGCCAGCAGCGTAGGGGGCGCCCCCTTCGGGGAGCTGTTTTTT. Its protein product is CASSVGGAPFGELFF. Using reference TRBV9 and TRBJ2-2 for the parts outside the CDR3, the full variable domain is DSGVTQTPKHLITATGQRVTLRCSPRSGDLSVYWYQQSLDQGLQFLIQYYNGEERAKGNILERFSAQQFPDLHSELNLSSLELGDSALYFCASSVGGAPFGELFFGEGSRLTVL.

J is TRBJ2-7 and V is TRBV9, with 9 nucleotides matching TRBD2. The trim removed 0 bases at V and 2 bases at J, leaving 9 bases unmatched. The CDR3 has 17 residues. From germline, CDR1 is SGDLS and CDR2 YYNGEE. The CDR3 DNA follows: TGTGCCAGCAGCGTAGGGCGGGAGGGGGAATTAGCCTACGAGCAGTACGTC. Residues: CASSVGREGELAYEQYV.

This clone was detected only a few times. The chain couples TRBV28 to TRBJ2-7, with 12 bases lining up with TRBD1. CDR1 is MDHEN and CDR2 is SYDVKM in the germline V gene. The CDR3 length is 13 residues. The trim removed 5 bases at V and 12 bases at J, leaving 8 bases unmatched. The CDR3: CASSNRDRGPAYF. CDR3 sequence (DNA): TGTGCCAGCAGTAACCGGGACAGGGGGCCGGCGTACTTC.

This clone showed up just once. The CDR3, as DNA: TGTGCCACCAGCAGAGACAGGGACTATGGCTACACCTTC. This gives the protein CATSRDRDYGYTF. This rearrangement joins TRBV15 to TRBJ1-2, with D tentatively TRBD1 (5 bases). In germline, CDR1 is LNHNV, CDR2 YYDKDF (reference sequence). Trimming pared 0 bases from V and 3 bases from J, leaving 5 bases between. CDR3 size: 13 residues.

The chain links TRBV7-3 to TRBJ2-3, with a possible D match to TRBD1 (5 bases). The CDR3 contains 16 residues. Germline CDR1 and CDR2: SGHTA and FQGTGA. V was clipped by 0 bases and J by 1 base, with 11 bases between them. The CDR3 DNA reads as TGTGCCAGCAGCTTAACGTGGCAAGGGGGCACAGATACGCAGTATTTT. This sequence encodes CASSLTWQGGTDTQYF.

This sequence joins TRBV29-1 and TRBJ2-1, with D maybe TRBD1 (6 bases). Germline V gene data show CDR1 as SQVTM and CDR2 as ANQGSEA. Trimming took 5 bases from V and 1 from J, leaving 24 bases between them. CDR3 size: 18 residues. The CDR3 protein is CSVTGHSSFFGSYNEQFF. In DNA, the CDR3 is TGCAGCGTTACGGGACACTCAAGTTTCTTCGGGTCCTACAATGAGCAGTTCTTC.

This chain joins TRBV15 and TRBJ2-1; 9 bases fit TRBD2. Looked up from germline, CDR1 is LNHNV and CDR2 is YYDKDF (reference sequence). With V trimmed by 3 bases and J by 4 bases, 10 bases remained unmatched. CDR3 size: 17 residues. This CDR3 reads CATSSGGRASGYNEQFF. The CDR3 nucleotides read TGTGCCACCAGCAGCGGCGGGAGGGCCTCAGGGTACAATGAGCAGTTCTTC.

With respect to this clone: In the same sample, other DNA sequences code for this CDR3. This rearrangement joins TRBV19 to TRBJ2-1; a weak D match, TRBD1 (5 bases). V dropped 5 bases and J dropped 6 bases, with 8 bases sitting between them. The CDR3 consists of 12 residues. Germline loops: CDR1 LNHDA, CDR2 SQIVND (reference sequence). The CDR3, as DNA: TGTGCCAGTAGTGTTAGGGGCAATGAGCAGTTCTTC. Translation: CASSVRGNEQFF.

J is TRBJ1-3 and V is TRBV7-8; unclear D gene. V was trimmed by 6 bases and J by 0 bases, leaving 6 bases between them. The germline V gene has CDR1 SGHVS and CDR2 FQNEAQ. This CDR3 comprises 13 residues. In DNA form, the CDR3 reads TGTGCCAGCAGGGAGAGCTCTGGAAACACCATATATTTT. This gives the protein CASRESSGNTIYF.

This clone occurred a few times. The rearrangement joins TRBV30 to TRBJ1-3, with D uncertain. The CDR3 is 14 amino acids. Germline CDR1 and CDR2: GTSNPN and SVGIG (reference sequence). Trimming stripped 5 bases from V and 2 bases from J, with 13 bases between. This chain's CDR3 is CAWSLLLPGNTIYF. The CDR3 coding sequence is TGTGCCTGGTCTCTCCTCCTACCTGGAAACACCATATATTTT. Filled out from reference TRBV30 and TRBJ1-3, the complete variable domain reads SQTIHQWPATLVQPVGSPLSLECTVEGTSNPNLYWYRQAAGRGLQLLFYSVGIGQISSEVPQNLSASRPQDRQFILSSKKLLLSDSGFYLCAWSLLLPGNTIYFGEGSWLTVV.

This clone has just a few counts. This rearrangement joins TRBV2 to TRBJ1-2, with D uncertain. CDR1 SNHLY and CDR2 FYNNEI come from the germline V gene. The CDR3 runs to 14 residues. V lost 0 bases to trimming and J lost 3 bases, with 8 bases between them. In DNA, the CDR3 is TGTGCCAGCAGTGAAGCAGGAGCCTACTATGGCTACACCTTC. Amino acid sequence: CASSEAGAYYGYTF.

This chain uses TRBV11-2 with TRBJ2-1; 11 bases align to TRBD2. J was trimmed by 9 bases and V by 5 bases; bases with no gene match: 9. The CDR3 sequence is 15 residues long. Germline loops: CDR1 SGHAT, CDR2 FQNNGV. The CDR3 spells CASSVTSGSFSEQFF. The CDR3 coding sequence is TGTGCCAGCAGCGTAACTAGCGGGAGCTTTAGTGAGCAGTTCTTC.

In this sample, this clone turned up a few times. The CDR3 is CASSLDRAPTDTQYF. The CDR3 coding sequence is TGTGCCAGCAGCTTGGACAGGGCCCCCACAGATACGCAGTATTTT. This chain uses TRBV5-4 with TRBJ2-3, with a tentative D call TRBD1 (6 bases). Germline V lookup: CDR1 SGHNT, CDR2 YYREEE (reference sequence). Trimming left V 0 bases short and J 2 bases short, with 10 bases between. This CDR3 spans 15 amino acids.